The 3 T cell receptor beta chains in this list originate from one sample, sequenced in a study of metastatic and nonmetastatic thyroid tumors. Among the patients, none had received any treatment before thyroid surgery. TCRdb re-called clones via MiXCR from the PCR reads. The sample has about 5,500 clones, around 35% seen once. Specimen: tumor tissue. These receptor sequences come from a male donor with papillary thyroid cancer or a benign thyroid nodule (not recorded which). Some clones in this sample may be carry-over from other donors' samples.

In this sample, this clone turned up a few times. The chain uses TRBV6-1 and TRBJ2-7, with 7 bases identical to TRBD2. This CDR3 region has 16 residues. CDR1 MNHNS and CDR2 SASEGT come from the germline V gene. Trimming at V came to 5 bases and at J to 0 bases, leaving 10 bases not matched to a gene. The CDR3 DNA follows: TGTGCCAGCAGTCCGTTTGGTGCTAGCGGCTCCTACGAGCAGTACTTC. Its protein product is CASSPFGASGSYEQYF.

This clone turned up a few times. V is TRBV10-1 and J is TRBJ1-4; TRBD1 is a possible D gene (5 bases). The length of the CDR3 is 12 residues. The germline V gene has CDR1 WNHNN and CDR2 SYGVQD (reference sequence). The germline V and J ends were trimmed by 10 bases and 8 bases, with 14 bases remaining between them. The CDR3, as DNA: TGCGCCAATCCCCTCCGGGACGAAAAACTGTTTTTT. Translated: CANPLRDEKLFF.

V gene TRBV6-1 combines with J gene TRBJ2-5; 8 nucleotides align to TRBD2. V lost 5 bases, J lost 1 base, and 3 bases stayed unmatched. This CDR3 has 14 amino acids. Germline V gives CDR1 MNHNS, CDR2 SASEGT. The CDR3 DNA reads TGTGCCAGCAGTCGCGGACTAGCCCAAGAGACCCAGTACTTC. This sequence encodes CASSRGLAQETQYF.